This TCR beta chain stems from a study of post-analysis software for immune sequencing data. Study context: Patients with relapsing-remitting, secondary progressive and progressive-relapsing multiple sclerosis courses were all represented. Findings and limits, study-wide: Four to six TRBV segments (TRBV5-6, TRBV5-1 and TRBV20-1 among them) occurred more frequently in patients than in controls. In multiple sclerosis, normalized Chao1 diversity was significantly below that of controls.

The authors incorporated unique molecular identifiers into the TCR beta cDNA libraries. Between about 1 and 11 million T cells gave rise to some 490,000 cDNA molecules. One entry per CDR3 protein results from TCRdb running MiXCR on the PCR reads. The sample yields approximately 770,000 distinct CDR3 sequences, about half seen once. The CDR3 consists of 12 residues. Looked up from germline, CDR1 is DFQATT and CDR2 is SNEGSKA (reference sequence). To note about this clonotype: Its specificity is unknown.

The sample was blood. V is TRBV20-1 and J is TRBJ2-4; D gene uncertain. The J call could be wrong; TRBJ2-5 is a better fit for the DNA end. This sequence originates from a girl under 18 with multiple sclerosis. CDR3 nucleotides: TGCAGTGCTAGGCGAGGTCCTGAGACCCAGTACTTC. It yields the protein CSARRGPETQYF.